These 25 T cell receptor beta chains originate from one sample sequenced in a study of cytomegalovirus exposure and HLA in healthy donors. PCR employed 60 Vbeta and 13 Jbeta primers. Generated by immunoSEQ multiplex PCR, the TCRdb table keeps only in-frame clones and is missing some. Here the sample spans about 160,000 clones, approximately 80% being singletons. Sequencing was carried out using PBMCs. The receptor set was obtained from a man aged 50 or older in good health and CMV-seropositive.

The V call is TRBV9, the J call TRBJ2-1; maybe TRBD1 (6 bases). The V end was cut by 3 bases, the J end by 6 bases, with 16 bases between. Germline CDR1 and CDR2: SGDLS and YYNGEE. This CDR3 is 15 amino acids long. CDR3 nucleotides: TGTGCCAGCAGCGACGGACAGAGCCAGCCCAATGAGCAGTTCTTC. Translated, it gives CASSDGQSQPNEQFF.

The CDR3 protein is CASREDRARGYTF. The CDR3 DNA reads as TGCGCCAGCAGAGAGGACAGGGCTCGGGGCTACACCTTC. The chain recombines TRBV5-1 with TRBJ1-2; 8 nucleotides align to TRBD1. CDR1 is SGHRS and CDR2 is YFSETQ in the germline V gene. V lost 5 bases to trimming and J lost 8 bases; unmatched junction nucleotides: 8. The CDR3 contains 13 residues.

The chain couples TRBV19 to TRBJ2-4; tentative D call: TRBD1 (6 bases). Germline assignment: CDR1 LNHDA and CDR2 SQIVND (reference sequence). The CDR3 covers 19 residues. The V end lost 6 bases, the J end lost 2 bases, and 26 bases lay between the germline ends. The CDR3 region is CASRLTGTPNLGTKNIQYF. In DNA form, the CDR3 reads TGTGCCAGTAGGCTAACCGGGACACCAAATCTGGGAACCAAAAACATTCAGTACTTC.

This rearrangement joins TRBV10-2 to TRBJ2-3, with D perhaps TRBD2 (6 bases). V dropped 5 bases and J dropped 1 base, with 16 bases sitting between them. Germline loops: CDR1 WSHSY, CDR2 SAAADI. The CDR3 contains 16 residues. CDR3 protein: CASSLGLLAGTDTQYF. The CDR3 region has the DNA TGCGCCAGCAGTTTGGGACTCCTGGCGGGCACAGATACGCAGTATTTT.

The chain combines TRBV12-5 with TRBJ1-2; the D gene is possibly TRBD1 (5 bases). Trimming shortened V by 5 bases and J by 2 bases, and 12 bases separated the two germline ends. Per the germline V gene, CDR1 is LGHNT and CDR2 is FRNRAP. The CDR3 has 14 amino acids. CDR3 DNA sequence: TGTGCTAGTGGTCATCAGGGAGGCAACTATGGCTACACCTTC. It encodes CASGHQGGNYGYTF.

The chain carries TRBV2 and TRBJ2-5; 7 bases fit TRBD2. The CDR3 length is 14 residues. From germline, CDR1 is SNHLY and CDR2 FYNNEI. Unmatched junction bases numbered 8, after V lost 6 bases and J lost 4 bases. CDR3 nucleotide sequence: TGTGCCAGCAGGAACATAGGGGAGGGAGAGACCCAGTACTTC. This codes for CASRNIGEGETQYF.

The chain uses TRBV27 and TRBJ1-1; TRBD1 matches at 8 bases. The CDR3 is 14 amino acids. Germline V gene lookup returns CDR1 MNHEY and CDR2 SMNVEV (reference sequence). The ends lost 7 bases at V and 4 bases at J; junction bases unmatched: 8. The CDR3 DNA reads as TGTGCCAGCACCACAGGGGGGTTGGGCACTGAAGCTTTCTTT. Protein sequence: CASTTGGLGTEAFF.

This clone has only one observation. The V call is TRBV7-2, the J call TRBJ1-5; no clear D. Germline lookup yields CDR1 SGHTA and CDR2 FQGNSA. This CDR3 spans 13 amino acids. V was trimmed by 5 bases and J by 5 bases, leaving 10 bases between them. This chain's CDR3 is CASSLHYDQPQHF. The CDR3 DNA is TGTGCCAGCAGCCTACACTACGATCAGCCCCAGCATTTT.

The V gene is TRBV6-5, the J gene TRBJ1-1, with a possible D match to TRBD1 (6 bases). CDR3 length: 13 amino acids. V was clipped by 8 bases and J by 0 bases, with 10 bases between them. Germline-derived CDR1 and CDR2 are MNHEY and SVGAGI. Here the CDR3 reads CASGTLMNTEAFF. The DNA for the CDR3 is TGTGCCAGCGGGACATTAATGAACACTGAAGCTTTCTTT.

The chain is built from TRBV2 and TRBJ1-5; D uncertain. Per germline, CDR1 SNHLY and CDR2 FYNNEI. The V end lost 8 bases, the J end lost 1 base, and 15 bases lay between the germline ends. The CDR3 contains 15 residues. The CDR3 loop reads CASSAEGGSNQPQHF. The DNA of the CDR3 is TGTGCCAGCTCGGCAGAAGGAGGGAGCAATCAGCCCCAGCATTTT.

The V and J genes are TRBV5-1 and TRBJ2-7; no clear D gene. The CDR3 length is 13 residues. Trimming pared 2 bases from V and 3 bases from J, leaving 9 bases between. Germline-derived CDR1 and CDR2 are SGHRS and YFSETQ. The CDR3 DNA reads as TGCGCCAGCAGCTTTGGAACAGACTACGAGCAGTACTTC. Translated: CASSFGTDYEQYF.

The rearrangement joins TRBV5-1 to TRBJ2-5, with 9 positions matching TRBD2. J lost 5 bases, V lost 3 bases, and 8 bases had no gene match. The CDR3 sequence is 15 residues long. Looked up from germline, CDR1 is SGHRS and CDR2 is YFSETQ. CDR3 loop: CASSSAGTSFETQYF. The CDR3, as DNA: TGCGCCAGCAGCTCCGCTGGGACTAGCTTTGAGACCCAGTACTTC. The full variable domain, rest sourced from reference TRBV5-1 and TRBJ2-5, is KAGVTQTPRYLIKTRGQQVTLSCSPISGHRSVSWYQQTPGQGLQFLFEYFSETQRNKGNFPGRFSGRQFSNSRSEMNVSTLELGDSALYLCASSSAGTSFETQYFGPGTRLLVL.

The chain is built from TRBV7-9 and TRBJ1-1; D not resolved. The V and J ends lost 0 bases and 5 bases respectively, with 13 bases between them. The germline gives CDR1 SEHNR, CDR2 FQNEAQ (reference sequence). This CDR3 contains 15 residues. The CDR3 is CASSLAREGTTEAFF. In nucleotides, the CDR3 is TGTGCCAGCAGCTTAGCGCGGGAGGGAACAACTGAAGCTTTCTTT.

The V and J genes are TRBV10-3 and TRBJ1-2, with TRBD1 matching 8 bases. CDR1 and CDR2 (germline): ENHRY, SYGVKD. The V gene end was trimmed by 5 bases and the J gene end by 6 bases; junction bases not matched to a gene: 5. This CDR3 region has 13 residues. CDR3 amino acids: CAISHLTGDGYTF. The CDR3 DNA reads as TGTGCCATCAGTCATTTGACAGGGGATGGCTACACCTTC.

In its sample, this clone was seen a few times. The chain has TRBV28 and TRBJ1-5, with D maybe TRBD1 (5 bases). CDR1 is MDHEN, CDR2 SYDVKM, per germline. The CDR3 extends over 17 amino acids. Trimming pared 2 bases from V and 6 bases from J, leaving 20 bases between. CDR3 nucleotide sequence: TGTGCCAGCAGTTTACGCCCTCGAACAGGTCGAGGTCAGCCCCAGCATTTT. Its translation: CASSLRPRTGRGQPQHF.

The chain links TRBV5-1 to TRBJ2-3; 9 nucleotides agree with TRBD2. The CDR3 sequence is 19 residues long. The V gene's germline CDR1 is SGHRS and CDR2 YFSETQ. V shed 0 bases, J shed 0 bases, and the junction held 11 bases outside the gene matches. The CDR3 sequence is CASSLGGSGSRTSTDTQYF. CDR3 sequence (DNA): TGCGCCAGCAGCTTGGGTGGTAGCGGGAGCCGCACTAGCACAGATACGCAGTATTTT.

CDR3 DNA: TGCGCCAGCAGCCAAGGGCAGGGATTTGAAGCTTTCTTT. Protein: CASSQGQGFEAFF. The chain combines TRBV4-1 with TRBJ1-1; D may be TRBD1 (5 bases). The CDR3 covers 13 residues. V lost 1 base and J 7 bases, leaving 10 bases between the germline ends. Germline V gene data show CDR1 as MGHRA and CDR2 as YSYEKL.

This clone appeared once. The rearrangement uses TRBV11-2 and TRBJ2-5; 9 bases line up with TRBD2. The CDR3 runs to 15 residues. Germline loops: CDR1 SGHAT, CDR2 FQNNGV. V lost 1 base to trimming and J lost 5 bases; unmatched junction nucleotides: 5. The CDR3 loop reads CASSLVPAGGETQYF. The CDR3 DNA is TGTGCCAGCAGCTTAGTACCTGCGGGAGGGGAGACCCAGTACTTC.

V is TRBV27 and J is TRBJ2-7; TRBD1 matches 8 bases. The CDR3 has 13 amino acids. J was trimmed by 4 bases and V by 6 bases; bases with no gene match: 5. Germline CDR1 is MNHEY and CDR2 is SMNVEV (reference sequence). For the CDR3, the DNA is TGTGCCAGCAGCACCAGACAGGGGTACGAGCAGTACGTC. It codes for CASSTRQGYEQYV.

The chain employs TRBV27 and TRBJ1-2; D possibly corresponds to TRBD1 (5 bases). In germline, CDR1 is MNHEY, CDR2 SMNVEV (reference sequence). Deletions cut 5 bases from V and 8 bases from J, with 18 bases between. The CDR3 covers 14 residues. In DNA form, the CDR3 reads TGTGCCAGCAGTCTAACAGGTTTCAACGACGGCTACACCTTC. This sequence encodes CASSLTGFNDGYTF.

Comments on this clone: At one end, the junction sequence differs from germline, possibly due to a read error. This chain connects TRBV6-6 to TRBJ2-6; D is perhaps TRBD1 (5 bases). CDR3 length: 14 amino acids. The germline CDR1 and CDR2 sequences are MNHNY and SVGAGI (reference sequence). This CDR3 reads CASKQSSGANGLTF. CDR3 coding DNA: TGTGCCAGCAAACAGAGCTCTGGGGCCAACGGCCTGACTTTC.

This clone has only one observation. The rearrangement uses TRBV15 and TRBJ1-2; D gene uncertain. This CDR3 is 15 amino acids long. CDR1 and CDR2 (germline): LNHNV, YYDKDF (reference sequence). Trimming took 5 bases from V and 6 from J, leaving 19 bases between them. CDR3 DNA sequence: TGTGCCACCAGCCCAATTTGGGCCCTTCGGAATGGCTACACCTTC. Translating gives CATSPIWALRNGYTF.

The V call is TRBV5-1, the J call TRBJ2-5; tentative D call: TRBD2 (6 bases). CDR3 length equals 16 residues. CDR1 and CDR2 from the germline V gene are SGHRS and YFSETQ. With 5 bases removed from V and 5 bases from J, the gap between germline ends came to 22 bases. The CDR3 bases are TGCGCCAGCAGGCCCCTGTGGGGGACTCACCTCGAGACCCAGTACTTC. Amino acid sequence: CASRPLWGTHLETQYF. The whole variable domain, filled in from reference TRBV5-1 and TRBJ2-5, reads KAGVTQTPRYLIKTRGQQVTLSCSPISGHRSVSWYQQTPGQGLQFLFEYFSETQRNKGNFPGRFSGRQFSNSRSEMNVSTLELGDSALYLCASRPLWGTHLETQYFGPGTRLLVL.

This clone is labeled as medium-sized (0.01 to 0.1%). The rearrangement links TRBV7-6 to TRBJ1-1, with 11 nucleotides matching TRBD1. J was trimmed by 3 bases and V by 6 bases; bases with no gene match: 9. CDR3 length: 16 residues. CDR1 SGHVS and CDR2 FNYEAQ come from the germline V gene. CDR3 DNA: TGTGCCAGCAGTTATCACCGGGACAGGGGGGACACTGAAGCTTTCTTT. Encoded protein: CASSYHRDRGDTEAFF.

The CDR3 sequence: CAVQEKDISYEQYV. In nucleotides, the CDR3 is TGTGCCGTACAGGAAAAAGACATTTCCTACGAGCAGTACGTC. This chain joins TRBV10-3 and TRBJ2-7, with D perhaps TRBD1 (5 bases). V was pared by 11 bases and J by 1 base, with 18 bases between. Germline V gives CDR1 ENHRY, CDR2 SYGVKD. This CDR3 has 14 residues.